Sequencing of this TCR beta chain was carried out in a study of naive CD8 T cells in extremely preterm neonates. Overall study results and limits: Preterm CDR3s were shorter than older groups', with fewer N additions and less trimming. CDR3 nucleotide sharing was roughly 2.5% in preterm, 0.4% term, roughly 0.03% children, roughly 0.01% adults.

Sequencing was performed with immunoSEQ multiplex PCR; in TCRdb, only in-frame clones are kept and a portion is missing. Here the sample spans more than 20,000 clones, approximately 89% being singletons. This clone occurred a few times. Its antigen is still unknown. Extremely preterm deliveries at about 23-28 weeks of gestation provided the preterm samples. Pregnancies with fetal demise, active maternal HSV infection or known maternal HIV were excluded. The sample holds sorted live naive CD8+ CD45RA+CCR7+ T cells. The ends lost 4 bases at V and 3 bases at J; junction bases unmatched: 0. The germline V gene encodes CDR1 WNHNN and CDR2 SYGVQD (reference sequence). The CDR3 runs 12 residues.

Sequences were obtained from naive CD8+ T cells from cord blood. The chain links TRBV10-1 to TRBJ2-7; 7 nucleotides align to TRBD2. This TCR derives from a boy who was born preterm. Here the CDR3 DNA reads TGCGCCAGCAGTGGGACTAGCTACGAGCAGTACTTC. It translates to CASSGTSYEQYF.